The rows below give T cell receptor beta chains drawn from one sample of a study of T cell responses to AZD1222 COVID-19 vaccine. Sequencing used immunoSEQ multiplex PCR; TCRdb keeps in-frame clones, though not all of them. The sample lists more than 150,000 clones; about 86% were seen once. The sample in question was peripheral blood, obtained on day 0 of AZD1222 vaccination. The origin of the receptors is an adult in good health. Each CDR3 is given with its conserved first and last residue. D genes are given only for firm matches. Clone size is given for some rows only: seen once, a few or many times, or a class if the clone is expanded.

J | D | size | V | CDR3 | DNA
TRBJ1-6 | . | . | TRBV18 | CASSPRGVNNSPLHF | TGTGCCAGCTCACCCCGAGGGGTCAACAATTCACCCCTCCACTTT
TRBJ1-1 | . | few | TRBV14 | CASSREGERRTEAFF | TGTGCCAGCAGCCGCGAGGGGGAGAGACGCACTGAAGCTTTCTTT
TRBJ2-5 | . | . | TRBV12-5 | CASGLPRDGQETQYF | TGTGCTAGTGGTTTGCCCCGGGACGGTCAAGAGACCCAGTACTTC
TRBJ1-2 | TRBD1 | . | TRBV27 | CASSLGGFYGYTF | TGTGCCAGCAGCTTAGGGGGCTTCTATGGCTACACCTTC
TRBJ1-2 | . | . | TRBV4-1 | CASSQDPNIQGYGYTF | TGCGCCAGCAGCCAAGATCCGAACATCCAGGGGTATGGCTACACCTTC
TRBJ2-5 | . | . | TRBV9 | CASSSGRTEKETQYF | TGTGCCAGCAGCTCGGGGAGGACGGAGAAAGAGACCCAGTACTTC
TRBJ2-1 | TRBD2 | . | TRBV5-1 | CASSVGTSGKNEQFF | TGCGCCAGCAGCGTCGGGACTAGCGGGAAGAATGAGCAGTTCTTC
TRBJ2-7 | . | . | TRBV29-1 | CSAWDTGGEEQYF | TGCAGCGCCTGGGACACGGGGGGAGAGGAGCAGTACTTC
TRBJ2-7 | TRBD1 | . | TRBV5-1 | CASRGSWTGGNEQYF | TGCGCCAGCAGAGGGTCCTGGACAGGGGGCAACGAGCAGTACTTC
TRBJ2-1 | . | . | TRBV6-1 | CASSEPVQINEQFF | TGTGCCAGCAGTGAGCCGGTGCAGATCAATGAGCAGTTCTTC
TRBJ2-6 | . | . | TRBV19 | CASSIPAGANVLTF | TGTGCCAGTAGTATTCCGGCGGGGGCCAACGTCCTGACTTTC
TRBJ1-5 | TRBD1 | . | TRBV5-8 | CASSSDRGLGQPQHF | TGTGCCAGCAGCTCGGACAGGGGGCTGGGGCAGCCCCAGCATTTT
TRBJ2-3 | . | . | TRBV3-1/TRBV3-2 | CASSPRGGGRTDTQYF | TGTGCCAGCAGCCCCAGAGGGGGGGGAAGGACAGATACGCAGTATTTT
TRBJ2-7 | . | . | TRBV4-3 | CASSQVLLSYEQYF | TGCGCCAGCAGCCAAGTCCTCCTGTCCTACGAGCAGTACTTC
TRBJ1-2 | TRBD1 | . | TRBV9 | CASSVASGGLGQGEPPNYGYTF | TGTGCCAGCAGCGTAGCTAGCGGGGGGCTTGGACAGGGCGAGCCACCGAACTATGGCTACACCTTC
TRBJ2-4 | TRBD1 | once | TRBV25-1 | CASSGTGAKNIQYF | TGTGCCAGCAGTGGGACAGGGGCCAAAAACATTCAGTACTTC
TRBJ2-7 | TRBD1 | . | TRBV7-9 | CASIAGTGSYEQYF | TGTGCCAGCATCGCCGGGACAGGGTCCTACGAGCAGTACTTC
TRBJ2-7 | TRBD1 | . | TRBV15 | CATSKATTGRAYEQYF | TGTGCCACCAGCAAAGCGACGACAGGGAGAGCTTACGAGCAGTACTTC
TRBJ1-1 | TRBD1 | . | TRBV7-4 | CASSPRQGNTEAFF | TGTGCCAGCAGCCCCAGACAGGGGAACACTGAAGCTTTCTTT
TRBJ1-1 | . | . | TRBV6-1 | CASSERGGANTEAFF | TGTGCCAGCAGTGAACGGGGGGGGGCGAACACTGAAGCTTTCTTT
TRBJ1-2 | . | . | TRBV7-9 | CASSSTPARLYGYTF | TGTGCCAGCAGCTCCACGCCCGCGCGACTCTATGGCTACACCTTC
TRBJ2-1 | . | . | TRBV13 | CASSLVEVKVYNEQFF | TGTGCCAGCAGCTTAGTAGAGGTCAAGGTTTACAATGAGCAGTTCTTC
TRBJ2-7 | TRBD2 | . | TRBV18 | CASSPLVSGGRSEQYF | TGTGCCAGCTCACCACTAGTAAGCGGGGGGCGTTCCGAGCAGTACTTC
TRBJ1-5 | . | many | TRBV5-1 | CASSLGGGEGQPQHF | TGCGCCAGCAGCTTGGGCGGAGGGGAAGGACAGCCCCAGCATTTT
TRBJ2-1 | . | . | TRBV19 | CASSIGNSYNEQFF | TGTGCCAGTAGTATAGGGAACTCCTACAATGAGCAGTTCTTC
TRBJ2-1 | . | . | TRBV7-7 | CASSSIPRDEQFF | TGTGCTAGCAGCTCTATTCCCCGGGATGAGCAGTTCTTC
TRBJ1-2 | . | . | TRBV7-2 | CASSTRTEGPYGYTF | TGTGCCAGCAGCACCCGGACGGAGGGGCCCTATGGCTACACCTTC